A single sample is the source of the 30 T cell receptor beta chains below, sequenced in a study of breast tumors, draining lymph nodes, adjacent tissues. Samples came from axillary lymph nodes draining the breast cancer. TCRdb re-called the multiplex PCR reads through MiXCR, storing one row per CDR3 protein. Seen here are under 250,000 distinct CDR3 sequences, roughly 30% observed once, and the top ten hold 1.3% to 1.5%. Sequenced material: axillary lymph node tissue. The receptors stem from a female donor with breast cancer. Some clones in this sample may be carry-over from other donors' samples.

V usage is TRBV29-1 and J usage is TRBJ2-3; D unclear. The germline V gene encodes CDR1 SQVTM and CDR2 ANQGSEA. The CDR3 consists of 11 residues. V gave up 3 bases and J gave up 6 bases, with 7 bases separating them. CDR3 sequence (DNA): TGCAGCGTTGACCACGGGGATACGCAGTATTTT. Its translation is CSVDHGDTQYF.

This clonotype was detected ten times or more. J is TRBJ2-5 and V is TRBV5-6; D uncertain. Germline V gene sequence: CDR1 SGHDT, CDR2 YYEEEE. Trimming left V 4 bases short and J 2 bases short, with 15 bases between. This CDR3 comprises 15 residues. In DNA, the CDR3 is TGTGCCAGCAGCCCCCCCGATGAGCGACAAGAGACCCAGTACTTC. Residues: CASSPPDERQETQYF.

This clonotype was observed once. V is TRBV12-3 or TRBV12-4 and J is TRBJ1-2, with a possible D match to TRBD1 (5 bases). V lost 0 bases to trimming and J lost 8 bases, with 7 bases between them. CDR3 length: 12 residues. CDR3 in DNA: TGTGCCAGCAGTTTAGCGGGGGGAGGCTACACCTTC. Protein sequence: CASSLAGGGYTF.

Notes on this clonotype: A much larger clonotype is one base distant, so this may be a read error. The V gene is TRBV5-4, the J gene TRBJ2-7; TRBD2 aligns across 8 bases. This CDR3 is built from 15 residues. The germline CDR1 and CDR2 sequences are SGHNT and YYREEE (reference sequence). The V and J ends lost 7 bases and 3 bases, in that order; junction bases with no gene match: 12. CDR3 in amino acids: CASSPTSAGLYEQYF. CDR3 sequence (DNA): TGTGCCAGCTCCCCGACTAGCGCAGGACTCTACGAGCAGTACTTC.

This chain uses TRBV3-1 with TRBJ1-1; 8 bases are shared with TRBD1. The CDR3 is 14 residues long. The germline V gene has CDR1 LGHDT and CDR2 YNNKEL (reference sequence). V dropped 4 bases and J dropped 5; count of bases not matched to a gene: 6. The chain's CDR3 is CASSPRTGQTEAFF. The CDR3 coding sequence is TGTGCCAGCAGCCCACGGACAGGGCAGACTGAAGCTTTCTTT. Complete variable domain (other parts from reference TRBV3-1 and TRBJ1-1): DTAVSQTPKYLVTQMGNDKSIKCEQNLGHDTMYWYKQDSKKFLKIMFSYNNKELIINETVPNRFSPKSPDKAHLNLHINSLELGDSAVYFCASSPRTGQTEAFFGQGTRLTVV.

This clonotype was seen many times. V is TRBV5-8 and J is TRBJ2-7; no clear D gene. V was shortened by 4 bases and J by 6 bases, with 14 bases between the two germline ends. CDR3 length: 13 residues. The germline CDR1 and CDR2 sequences are SGHTS and YDEGEE. The CDR3 DNA sequence: TGTGCCAGCAGCCTACAAGGGCCTACCGAGCAGTACTTC. It translates to CASSLQGPTEQYF.

Concerning this clonotype itself: Just one base apart from a much larger clone, this may be a read error. The chain has TRBV5-1 and TRBJ2-7, with D maybe TRBD1 (6 bases). Germline assignment: CDR1 SGHRS and CDR2 YFSETQ. This CDR3 is 13 amino acids long. The DNA of the CDR3 is TGCGCCAGCAGCCAACAGGGTGGCCACGACCAGTACTTC. This gives the protein CASSQQGGHDQYF.

The chain links TRBV6-5 to TRBJ2-4; D not certain. Per germline, CDR1 MNHEY and CDR2 SVGAGI. Trimming pared 4 bases from V and 0 bases from J, leaving 13 bases between. The CDR3 sequence is 16 residues long. The CDR3 DNA sequence: TGTGCCAGCAGTTCAACTTACACGATAGCCAAAAACATTCAGTACTTC. Protein sequence: CASSSTYTIAKNIQYF.

The sample holds many counts of this clonotype. V usage is TRBV5-8 and J usage is TRBJ2-7; D is unclear. V was shortened by 1 base and J by 5 bases, with 7 bases between the two germline ends. This CDR3 is 12 amino acids long. Germline V gene sequence: CDR1 SGHTS, CDR2 YDEGEE. CDR3 in amino acids: CASSLWRNEQYF. The DNA of the CDR3 is TGTGCCAGCAGCTTGTGGAGAAACGAGCAGTACTTC.

This clonotype was seen many times. This rearrangement joins TRBV7-9 to TRBJ2-3, with TRBD1 matching over 7 bases. The ends lost 4 bases at V and 4 bases at J; junction bases unmatched: 11. This CDR3 has 16 amino acids. Germline V gene lookup returns CDR1 SEHNR and CDR2 FQNEAQ (reference sequence). For the CDR3, the DNA is TGTGCCAGCAGCTACACTCGACAGGGATGGTCAGATACGCAGTATTTT. Translated, it gives CASSYTRQGWSDTQYF.

This clonotype was counted between two and nine times. The genes are TRBV28 and TRBJ1-4; tentative D call: TRBD1 (6 bases). The ends were cut back, 5 bases at V and 6 bases at J, with 22 bases in the middle. The CDR3 has 17 residues. Germline CDR1 and CDR2: MDHEN and SYDVKM. The CDR3 DNA reads TGTGCCAGCAGTCCGAGTAGAGGGGGGGATGTTGATGAAAAACTGTTTTTT. Its translation: CASSPSRGGDVDEKLFF.

This clonotype has a count of ten or more. The V and J genes are TRBV11-1 and TRBJ2-7; 9 bases line up with TRBD2. Germline V CDR1 and CDR2: SGHAT, FQDESV (reference sequence). The CDR3 loop spans 17 amino acids. V lost 1 base to trimming and J lost 3 bases; unmatched junction nucleotides: 10. The DNA for the CDR3 is TGTGCCAGCAGCTTAGGATATAGCGGGGGCATTCTCTACGAGCAGTACTTC. Its protein product is CASSLGYSGGILYEQYF.

This clonotype was seen repeatedly, ten times or more. The rearrangement links TRBV11-2 to TRBJ2-5, with 10 nucleotides matching TRBD1. V dropped 5 bases and J dropped 7; count of bases not matched to a gene: 1. The CDR3 is 12 amino acids. Germline CDR1 reads SGHAT; CDR2 reads FQNNGV. The CDR3 protein is CASSRDRGTQYF. In DNA form, the CDR3 reads TGTGCCAGCAGCCGGGACAGGGGGACCCAGTACTTC. The full variable domain, in which reference TRBV11-2 and TRBJ2-5 provide the parts outside the CDR3, is EAGVAQSPRYKIIEKRQSVAFWCNPISGHATLYWYQQILGQGPKLLIQFQNNGVVDDSQLPKDRFSAERLKGVDSTLKIQPAKLEDSAVYLCASSRDRGTQYFGPGTRLLVL.

The sample holds many counts of this clonotype. The J gene is TRBJ2-1, the V gene TRBV10-2; D is perhaps TRBD1 or TRBD2 (5 bases each). In germline, CDR1 is WSHSY, CDR2 SAAADI. Trimming cost V 2 bases and J 2 bases, with 10 bases left between them. The CDR3 is made up of 15 amino acids. CDR3 amino acids: CASSEDGTAYNEQFF. The CDR3 bases are TGCGCCAGCAGTGAGGACGGGACGGCCTACAATGAGCAGTTCTTC.

The rearrangement uses TRBV18 and TRBJ2-1; no definite D call. Germline V gene sequence: CDR1 KGHSH, CDR2 LQKENI. Deletions cut 6 bases from V and 0 bases from J, with 15 bases between. The length of the CDR3 is 16 residues. In nucleotides, the CDR3 is TGTGCCAGCTCTCCAACTCCACCCCTCTCCTACAATGAGCAGTTCTTC. Protein: CASSPTPPLSYNEQFF.

This clonotype was counted at least ten times. This chain links TRBV10-2 with TRBJ2-3, with D possibly being TRBD2 (5 bases). Between the trimmed V and J ends, which lost 2 bases and 5 bases, there was a span of 14 bases. Germline V gene sequence: CDR1 WSHSY, CDR2 SAAADI. The CDR3 spans 15 residues. The chain's CDR3 is CASSEIPGSIDTQYF. DNA of the CDR3: TGCGCCAGCAGTGAGATTCCGGGATCTATAGATACGCAGTATTTT.

This rearrangement joins TRBV7-3 to TRBJ1-3; possibly TRBD1 for D (5 bases). The CDR3 consists of 13 residues. Germline V gene lookup returns CDR1 SGHTA and CDR2 FQGTGA. Trimming removed 4 bases from V and 8 bases from J, with 12 bases in between. This CDR3 reads CASSSGLGDTIYF. CDR3 in DNA: TGTGCCAGCAGCTCGGGACTAGGGGACACCATATATTTT.

This clonotype has at least ten counts. This rearrangement joins TRBV4-3 to TRBJ1-5; D is uncertain. From germline, CDR1 is LGHNA and CDR2 YSLEER. CDR3 size: 16 residues. V lost 0 bases, J lost 2 bases, and 11 bases lay in between. CDR3 in amino acids: CASSQDARSGNQPQHF. As DNA, the CDR3 is TGCGCCAGCAGCCAAGATGCCAGGTCCGGCAATCAGCCCCAGCATTTT.

Many counts were recorded for this clonotype. The chain is built from TRBV15 and TRBJ2-7; maybe TRBD1 (6 bases). Trimming took 0 bases from V and 2 from J, leaving 8 bases between them. CDR1 and CDR2 from the germline V gene are LNHNV and YYDKDF (reference sequence). The CDR3 spans 14 residues. The CDR3 reads CATSREQGPYEQYF. The CDR3, as DNA: TGTGCCACCAGCAGAGAACAGGGCCCCTACGAGCAGTACTTC.

The chain links TRBV9 to TRBJ2-7, with 13 bases identical to TRBD2. The CDR3 spans 16 residues. Germline values: CDR1 SGDLS, CDR2 YYNGEE. The junction had 11 bases not matched to a gene; V was cut back by 4 bases and J by 7 bases. DNA for the CDR3: TGTGCCAGCAGCTTTGGTGGACTAGCGGGAGTGCGGGAGCAGTACTTC. Residues: CASSFGGLAGVREQYF.

This clonotype was seen many times. This chain uses TRBV11-3 with TRBJ2-3; TRBD2 agrees at 8 bases. Looked up from germline, CDR1 is SGHNT and CDR2 is YENEEA. J was trimmed by 6 bases and V by 3 bases; bases with no gene match: 11. This CDR3 has 16 residues. The CDR3 loop reads CASSLSPSGSRDTQYF. Written as DNA, the CDR3 is TGTGCCAGCAGCTTGTCTCCCAGCGGGAGTCGGGATACGCAGTATTTT.

CDR3 protein: CATSREWGGTDTQYF. DNA for the CDR3: TGTGCCACCAGCAGAGAATGGGGAGGCACAGATACGCAGTATTTT. The J gene is TRBJ2-3, the V gene TRBV15; possible D gene TRBD2, 5 bases. With 0 bases removed from V and 1 base from J, the gap between germline ends came to 8 bases. CDR3 size: 15 residues. Germline lookup yields CDR1 LNHNV and CDR2 YYDKDF (reference sequence).

A note on this clonotype: This sequence may be a read error, since a much larger clone differs from it by one base. The final CDR3 position lacks the conserved phenylalanine or tryptophan, pointing to a likely read error. The J gene is TRBJ2-5, the V gene TRBV5-1; a possible D gene is TRBD2 (5 bases). The germline V and J ends were trimmed by 3 bases and 2 bases, with 14 bases remaining between them. The CDR3 length is 15 residues. Germline values: CDR1 SGHRS, CDR2 YFSETQ. The CDR3 DNA follows: TGCGCCAGCAGCTCGGGTGGCGGGCTACAAGAGACCCAGTACCTC. Encoded protein: CASSSGGGLQETQYL.

The sample holds a few counts of this clonotype. A much bigger clone sits one base away, suggesting this may be a read error. The chain carries TRBV19 and TRBJ2-1; the D gene is possibly TRBD2 (6 bases). CDR3 size: 16 residues. CDR1 LNHDA and CDR2 SQIVND come from the germline V gene (reference sequence). V was pared by 4 bases and J by 2 bases, with 15 bases between. CDR3 bases: TGTGCCAGTAGTAGAGGCGGGGCTAGGCCCTACAATGAGCAGTTCTTC. This sequence encodes CASSRGGARPYNEQFF.

Remarks on this clonotype: A much larger clone sits a single nucleotide away, making a read error possible. V usage is TRBV24-1 and J usage is TRBJ2-1, with a possible D match to TRBD1 (8 bases). Looked up from germline, CDR1 is KGHDR and CDR2 is SFDVKD. The CDR3 totals 16 residues. The CDR3 here is CASSDFVRTGRDEQFF. The CDR3 DNA is TGTGCCTCCAGTGATTTTGTCCGGACAGGGAGGGATGAGCAGTTCTTC.

This clonotype was counted at least ten times. J is TRBJ2-7 and V is TRBV5-1; D is perhaps TRBD2 (5 bases). Germline CDR1 SGHRS, CDR2 YFSETQ. V dropped 4 bases and J dropped 5 bases, with 16 bases sitting between them. There are 14 residues in the CDR3. The CDR3 loop is CASSGRVNRDEQYF. The CDR3 DNA reads as TGCGCCAGCAGCGGGCGGGTCAACCGGGACGAGCAGTACTTC. The whole variable domain, remainder taken from reference TRBV5-1 and TRBJ2-7, is KAGVTQTPRYLIKTRGQQVTLSCSPISGHRSVSWYQQTPGQGLQFLFEYFSETQRNKGNFPGRFSGRQFSNSRSEMNVSTLELGDSALYLCASSGRVNRDEQYFGPGTRLTVT.

This clonotype was observed many times. V and J are TRBV15 and TRBJ2-3, with TRBD2 identical over 9 bases. This CDR3 comprises 17 residues. Germline CDR1 LNHNV, CDR2 YYDKDF (reference sequence). The V and J ends lost 5 bases and 0 bases, in that order; junction bases with no gene match: 9. The CDR3 DNA reads TGTGCCACCAGCGGGCCACCGACTAGCGGTAGCACAGATACGCAGTATTTT. It yields the protein CATSGPPTSGSTDTQYF. Combining the CDR3 with reference TRBV15 and TRBJ2-3 gives the whole variable domain DAMVIQNPRYQVTQFGKPVTLSCSQTLNHNVMYWYQQKSSQAPKLLFHYYDKDFNNEADTPDNFQSRRPNTSFCFLDIRSPGLGDTAMYLCATSGPPTSGSTDTQYFGPGTRLTVL.

Comments on this clonotype: A much larger clone lies one base from this, so it may be a read error. The CDR3 DNA sequence: TGTGCCTGGAGGAGAAGAGCGGGGACCCCGAACACCAGGGAGCTGTTTTTT. Translated: CAWRRRAGTPNTRELFF. The rearrangement uses TRBV30 and TRBJ2-2, with TRBD2 matching 7 bases. The CDR3 extends over 17 amino acids. Germline V gene sequence: CDR1 GTSNPN, CDR2 SVGIG (reference sequence).

This clonotype was picked up many times. The chain links TRBV5-1 to TRBJ2-1, with 7 bases matching TRBD2. Germline CDR1 SGHRS, CDR2 YFSETQ. This CDR3 is 14 amino acids long. J was trimmed by 7 bases and V by 4 bases; bases with no gene match: 8. The CDR3 coding sequence is TGCGCCAGCAGCCCCGGACTAGATTTAAATGAGCAGTTCTTC. It encodes CASSPGLDLNEQFF.

This clonotype was recorded many times. The rearrangement links TRBV7-9 to TRBJ2-5, with a possible D match to TRBD1 (6 bases). The V and J ends lost 5 bases and 3 bases respectively, with 22 bases between them. The germline V gene encodes CDR1 SEHNR and CDR2 FQNEAQ (reference sequence). The CDR3 is 17 residues long. The CDR3 sequence: CASSPRRPRGGEETQYF. DNA of the CDR3: TGTGCCAGCAGCCCTCGACGCCCCAGGGGTGGCGAAGAGACCCAGTACTTC.